This T cell receptor beta chain emerged from a study of early T cells in non-severe SARS-CoV-2 infection. Overall study context: Sequencing input comprised bulk RNA from unsorted whole blood; chain pairing was not available. Study observations and caveats: VDJdb matching skewed toward anti-spike CD8 responses, missing private and CD4 specificities.

Concerning this clonotype: What it binds is not known.

Trimming took 0 bases from V and 1 from J, leaving 12 bases between them. This CDR3 is 15 amino acids long. CDR1 and CDR2 (germline): DFQATT, SNEGSKA (reference sequence). Attached unique molecular identifiers marked individual cDNA molecules. One entry per CDR3 protein, called by TCRdb with MiXCR from the 5' RACE reads. Of 100,000 to 150,000 distinct CDR3 sequences in the sample, 15% were seen once. Sequencing was performed on whole blood. This clonotype originated in an adult who was a healthcare worker with PCR-confirmed SARS-CoV-2 infection or an uninfected control (not recorded which). The chain joins TRBV20-1 to TRBJ1-2; D remains ambiguous. This CDR3 is CSARDATRLNYGYTF. The CDR3 nucleotides read TGCAGTGCTAGAGATGCGACACGACTTAACTATGGCTACACCTTC.